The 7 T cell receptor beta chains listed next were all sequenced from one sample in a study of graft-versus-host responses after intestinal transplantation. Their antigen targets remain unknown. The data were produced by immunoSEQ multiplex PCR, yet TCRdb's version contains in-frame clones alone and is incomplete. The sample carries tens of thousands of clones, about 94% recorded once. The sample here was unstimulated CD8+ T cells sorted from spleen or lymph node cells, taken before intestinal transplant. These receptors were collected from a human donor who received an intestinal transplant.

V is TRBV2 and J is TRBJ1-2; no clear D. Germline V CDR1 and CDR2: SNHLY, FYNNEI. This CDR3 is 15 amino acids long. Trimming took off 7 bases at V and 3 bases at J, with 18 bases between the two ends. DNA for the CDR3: TGTGCCAGCACCGAGGGCCTAAGCCGATACTATGGCTACACCTTC. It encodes CASTEGLSRYYGYTF.

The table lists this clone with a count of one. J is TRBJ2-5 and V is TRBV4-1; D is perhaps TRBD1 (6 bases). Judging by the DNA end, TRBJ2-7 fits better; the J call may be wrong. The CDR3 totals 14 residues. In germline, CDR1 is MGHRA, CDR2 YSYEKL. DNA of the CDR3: TGCGCCAGCAGCCAAACAGTAGGGGGCTACGAGCAGTACTTC. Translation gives CASSQTVGGYEQYF.

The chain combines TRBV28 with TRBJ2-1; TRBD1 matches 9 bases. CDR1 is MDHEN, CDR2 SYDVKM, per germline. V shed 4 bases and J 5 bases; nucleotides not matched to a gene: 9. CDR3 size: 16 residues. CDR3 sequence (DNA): TGTGCCAGCAGTTATATTTGGGACAGGGAGGACAATGAGCAGTTCTTC. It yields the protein CASSYIWDREDNEQFF.

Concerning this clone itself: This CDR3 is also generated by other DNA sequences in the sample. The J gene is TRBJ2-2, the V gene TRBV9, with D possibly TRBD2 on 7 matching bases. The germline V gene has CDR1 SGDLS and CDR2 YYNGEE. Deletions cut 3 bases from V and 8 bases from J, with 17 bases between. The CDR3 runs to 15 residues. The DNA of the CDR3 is TGTGCCAGCAGCGAGCCGGTCGGGGGGCCTGGGGAGCTGTTTTTT. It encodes CASSEPVGGPGELFF. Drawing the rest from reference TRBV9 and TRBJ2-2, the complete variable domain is DSGVTQTPKHLITATGQRVTLRCSPRSGDLSVYWYQQSLDQGLQFLIQYYNGEERAKGNILERFSAQQFPDLHSELNLSSLELGDSALYFCASSEPVGGPGELFFGEGSRLTVL.

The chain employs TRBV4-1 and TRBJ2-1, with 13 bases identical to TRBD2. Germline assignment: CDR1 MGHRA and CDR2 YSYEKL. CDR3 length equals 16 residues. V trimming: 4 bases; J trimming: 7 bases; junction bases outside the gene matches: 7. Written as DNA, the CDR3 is TGCGCCAGCAGCCCCATACGGACTAGCGGGAGAAATGAGCAGTTCTTC. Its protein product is CASSPIRTSGRNEQFF.

In DNA, the CDR3 is TGCGCCAGCAGCTTGTTTGCAGGGGTCCTCCAAATCTATGGCTACACCTTC. Protein product: CASSLFAGVLQIYGYTF. This rearrangement joins TRBV5-1 to TRBJ1-2; D is perhaps TRBD1 (6 bases). V was shortened by 1 base and J by 4 bases, with 20 bases between the two germline ends. CDR1 and CDR2 from the germline V gene are SGHRS and YFSETQ. The CDR3 is 17 residues long.

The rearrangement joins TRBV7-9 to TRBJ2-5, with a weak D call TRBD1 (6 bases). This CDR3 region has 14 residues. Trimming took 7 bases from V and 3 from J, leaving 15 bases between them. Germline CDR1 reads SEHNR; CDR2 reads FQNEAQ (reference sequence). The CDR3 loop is CASINQQGKETQYF. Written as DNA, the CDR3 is TGTGCCAGCATCAATCAACAGGGCAAAGAGACCCAGTACTTC.